Shown below are 2 T cell receptor beta chains from a single sample sequenced in a study of memory B cells and T cells in multiple sclerosis. No cognate antigen is known for these TCRs. Separate sequencing covered autoproliferating (CFSE-dim) and non-proliferating (CFSE-high) T cells from stimulus-free culture. Pooled replicate wells came from around 50 million CFSE-labeled PBMCs cultured roughly seven days without stimulus. Profiling relied on immunoSEQ multiplex PCR, and the TCRdb table lists in-frame clones only, not all of them. The sample has some 48,000 clones; approximately 80% are singletons. Material for sequencing was PBMCs from blood kept in culture. Receptors were obtained from a human donor with multiple sclerosis.

This clone occurred once. The chain recombines TRBV5-1 with TRBJ1-6; 7 bases line up with TRBD1. With 4 bases clipped from V and 7 bases from J, the junction kept 5 bases outside the gene matches. This CDR3 is built from 14 residues. CDR1 SGHRS and CDR2 YFSETQ come from the germline V gene. The CDR3 DNA reads as TGCGCCAGCAGCCTCGGACAGGACAATTCACCCCTCCACTTT. Translated: CASSLGQDNSPLHF.

This clone showed up just a few times. V and J are TRBV5-1 and TRBJ2-5; D may be TRBD1 (5 bases). CDR1 SGHRS and CDR2 YFSETQ come from the germline V gene. CDR3 length: 13 residues. The V end lost 3 bases, the J end lost 2 bases, and 8 bases lay between the germline ends. The CDR3 protein is CASSWTLQETQYF. DNA for the CDR3: TGCGCCAGCAGCTGGACACTTCAAGAGACCCAGTACTTC.